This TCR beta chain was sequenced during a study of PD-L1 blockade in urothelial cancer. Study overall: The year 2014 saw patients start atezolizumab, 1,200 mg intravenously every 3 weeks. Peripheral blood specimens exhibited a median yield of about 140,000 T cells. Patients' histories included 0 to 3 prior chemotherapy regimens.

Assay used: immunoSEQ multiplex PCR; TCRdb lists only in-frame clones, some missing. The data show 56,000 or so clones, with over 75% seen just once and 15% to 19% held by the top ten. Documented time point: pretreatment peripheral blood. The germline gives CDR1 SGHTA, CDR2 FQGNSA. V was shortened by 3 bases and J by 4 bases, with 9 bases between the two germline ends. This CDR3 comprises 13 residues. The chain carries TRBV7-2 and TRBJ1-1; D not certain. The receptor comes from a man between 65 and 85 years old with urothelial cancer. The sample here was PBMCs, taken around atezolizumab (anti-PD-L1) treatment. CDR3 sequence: CASSFSVITEAFF. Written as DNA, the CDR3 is TGTGCCAGCAGCTTTTCAGTCATCACTGAAGCTTTCTTT.